This T cell receptor beta chain was recorded in a study of T cells in Graves' hyperthyroidism and ophthalmopathy. Study outcomes and limitations: Ophthalmopathy was distinguished from stable hyperthyroidism by 13 V-J signatures. Blood also contained most expanded thyroid clonotypes above 0.001.

Regions amplified from RNA transcripts were the TCR beta CDR3 regions. Researchers ran a first-round RT-PCR on the TCR CDR3 using the HTBI primer set. Each CDR3 protein is one row after TCRdb ran MiXCR on the multiplex PCR reads. The sample carries some 400,000 distinct CDR3 sequences, roughly 14% recorded once. As regards this clonotype: Its antigen is not identified.

The TCR sequence derives from a man between 25 and 39 years old with Graves' hyperthyroidism that later progressed to Graves' ophthalmopathy. Sample: blood.

The CDR3 nucleotides read TGCGCCAGCAGCCCGCAGGGGTCTTTCTATGGCTACACCTTC. Encoded protein: CASSPQGSFYGYTF. The rearrangement uses TRBV5-1 and TRBJ1-2; the D gene is possibly TRBD1 (6 bases). The germline V gene has CDR1 SGHRS and CDR2 YFSETQ. The germline V and J ends were trimmed by 4 bases and 4 bases, with 14 bases remaining between them. The CDR3 contains 14 residues.